Shown below are 31 T cell receptor beta chains from a single sample sequenced in a study of blood T cell repertoires in COVID-19. Clones were read by immunoSEQ multiplex PCR, and TCRdb kept only the in-frame ones, dropping some. The table includes under 200,000 clones, roughly 83% detected once. Specimen: PBMCs or T cells enriched from blood (not recorded which). The receptors shown here come from a woman aged 55 to 70 who had recovered from COVID-19.

The chain combines TRBV6-2 or TRBV6-3 with TRBJ2-7, with D maybe TRBD1 (6 bases). Germline V CDR1 and CDR2: MNHEY, SVGEGT. The CDR3 runs to 14 residues. V lost 2 bases and J 3 bases, leaving 11 bases between the germline ends. Here the CDR3 reads CASSYHTGSYEQYF. The DNA for the CDR3 is TGTGCCAGCAGTTACCATACAGGGAGCTACGAGCAGTACTTC.

The CDR3 region is CASSLHSGGLGNEQFF. Here the CDR3 DNA reads TGTGCCAGCAGCCTCCATTCGGGGGGTCTTGGTAATGAGCAGTTCTTC. The chain recombines TRBV7-3 with TRBJ2-1, with 7 bases fitting TRBD2. V lost 5 bases to trimming and J lost 7 bases; unmatched junction nucleotides: 14. In germline, CDR1 is SGHTA, CDR2 FQGTGA. The CDR3 runs to 16 residues.

The chain carries TRBV5-6 and TRBJ2-5; 8 nucleotides line up with TRBD2. V lost 3 bases to trimming and J lost 5 bases; unmatched junction nucleotides: 6. Germline CDR1 reads SGHDT; CDR2 reads YYEEEE. CDR3 length: 14 residues. The CDR3 DNA reads as TGTGCCAGCAGCTCCAAAGCGGGAGTGGAGACCCAGTACTTC. This translates into CASSSKAGVETQYF.

As regards this clone: Other DNA sequences from this sample encode an identical CDR3 as well. DNA of the CDR3: TGTGCCAGCAGTTTACGTAGGCAGGTTGAAGCTTTCTTT. This codes for CASSLRRQVEAFF. The rearrangement links TRBV12-3 or TRBV12-4 to TRBJ1-1, with unresolved D. The CDR3 covers 13 residues. The V gene lost 2 bases and the J gene lost 7 bases, with 11 bases spanning the gap.

CDR3 sequence reads: CASRRGSGGTVNQPQHF. The CDR3 DNA follows: TGTGCCAGTAGACGAGGTAGTGGGGGGACTGTCAATCAGCCCCAGCATTTT. This chain links TRBV19 with TRBJ1-5; weak D call: TRBD1 (5 bases). The V end lost 6 bases, the J end lost 3 bases, and 21 bases lay between the germline ends. The germline V gene has CDR1 LNHDA and CDR2 SQIVND (reference sequence). The CDR3 totals 17 residues.

V and J are TRBV24-1 and TRBJ1-5; TRBD1 matches 9 bases. This CDR3 has 20 residues. Losses at the gene ends were 2 bases for V and 4 bases for J; bases not matched to a gene: 17. Germline loops: CDR1 KGHDR, CDR2 SFDVKD. The CDR3 loop reads CATSDSTLLAQGAVNQPQHF. The CDR3 nucleotides are TGTGCCACCAGTGATTCGACCTTGTTGGCACAGGGGGCTGTTAATCAGCCCCAGCATTTT.

This rearrangement joins TRBV27 to TRBJ1-2, with 8 bases that match TRBD1. This CDR3 has 16 residues. The ends lost 8 bases at V and 6 bases at J; junction bases unmatched: 17. Per the germline V gene, CDR1 is MNHEY and CDR2 is SMNVEV (reference sequence). The CDR3 loop reads CASFPSVDRGIHGYTF. The CDR3 bases are TGTGCCAGCTTCCCTTCGGTCGACAGGGGTATCCATGGCTACACCTTC.

This clone has only a few counts. The chain is built from TRBV21-1 and TRBJ2-7; the DNA was not used to check the table's D call, TRBD2. TRBV21-1 is a documented pseudogene. The CDR3 is 11 amino acids. For the CDR3, the DNA is TGTGCCAGCAGCAACGGTTACGAGCAGTACTTC. It translates to CASSNGYEQYF.

The chain couples TRBV10-3 to TRBJ2-3; D is undetermined. CDR1 and CDR2 (germline): ENHRY, SYGVKD. CDR3 length: 14 amino acids. Trimming left V 6 bases short and J 1 base short, with 11 bases between. The CDR3 nucleotides are TGTGCCATCAGCCGAAGCTTGGGCACAGATACGCAGTATTTT. Protein: CAISRSLGTDTQYF.

The chain has TRBV3-1 (or the pseudogene TRBV3-2) and TRBJ1-1, with D perhaps TRBD1 (5 bases). This CDR3 comprises 15 residues. Trimming stripped 1 base from V and 8 bases from J, with 17 bases between. Germline values: CDR1 LGHDT, CDR2 YNNKEL (reference sequence). CDR3 protein: CASSQASGGRGEAFF. CDR3 nucleotides: TGTGCCAGCAGCCAAGCCAGTGGAGGTCGGGGGGAAGCTTTCTTT.

The J gene is TRBJ1-3, the V gene TRBV18, with 8 nucleotides matching TRBD1. The junction had 6 bases not matched to a gene; V was cut back by 5 bases and J by 0 bases. This CDR3 comprises 16 residues. CDR1 KGHSH and CDR2 LQKENI come from the germline V gene. Written as DNA, the CDR3 is TGTGCCAGCTCAGGACAGGGCTTAAACTCTGGAAACACCATATATTTT. Translation: CASSGQGLNSGNTIYF.

V gene TRBV5-1 combines with J gene TRBJ1-3, with 7 bases that match TRBD1. Looked up from germline, CDR1 is SGHRS and CDR2 is YFSETQ. V was clipped by 0 bases and J by 0 bases; unmatched bases: 3. The CDR3 length is 16 residues. In nucleotides, the CDR3 is TGCGCCAGCAGCTTGGCGGGGACAGACTCTGGAAACACCATATATTTT. Its protein product is CASSLAGTDSGNTIYF.

The CDR3: CASRVAGGPLTGELFF. CDR3 DNA: TGTGCCAGCAGGGTAGCGGGAGGGCCTCTAACCGGGGAGCTGTTTTTT. The chain joins TRBV2 to TRBJ2-2; TRBD2 agrees at 11 bases. Germline CDR1 and CDR2: SNHLY and FYNNEI. CDR3 size: 16 residues. V trimming: 6 bases; J trimming: 5 bases; junction bases outside the gene matches: 8.

This clone was seen a handful of times. The chain links TRBV7-9 to TRBJ2-3; D may be TRBD2 (6 bases). This CDR3 has 13 residues. From germline, CDR1 is SEHNR and CDR2 FQNEAQ (reference sequence). V was cut by 2 bases and J by 11 bases, with 14 bases left in between. The CDR3 bases are TGTGCCAGCAGCTTAAGAGTCCCGGAGGGGCAGTATTTT. It encodes CASSLRVPEGQYF.

This clone was picked up one time. The chain employs TRBV5-4 and TRBJ1-1, with D maybe TRBD1 (5 bases). CDR3 length: 14 residues. The V end was cut by 0 bases, the J end by 0 bases, with 6 bases between. Germline-derived CDR1 and CDR2 are SGHNT and YYREEE (reference sequence). The CDR3 reads CASSLAGMNTEAFF. DNA of the CDR3: TGTGCCAGCAGCTTGGCAGGGATGAACACTGAAGCTTTCTTT. The whole variable domain, filled in from reference TRBV5-4 and TRBJ1-1, reads ETGVTQSPTHLIKTRGQQVTLRCSSQSGHNTVSWYQQALGQGPQFIFQYYREEENGRGNFPPRFSGLQFPNYSSELNVNALELDDSALYLCASSLAGMNTEAFFGQGTRLTVV.

The V call is TRBV3-1 (or the pseudogene TRBV3-2), the J call TRBJ2-1; 9 nucleotides match TRBD2. The germline gives CDR1 LGHDT, CDR2 YNNKEL (reference sequence). V was pared by 8 bases and J by 3 bases, with 17 bases of the junction left unmatched. The CDR3 loop spans 18 amino acids. The CDR3 loop reads CASEGLAMGGNFYNEQFF. In DNA form, the CDR3 reads TGTGCCAGCGAGGGACTAGCCATGGGGGGAAATTTCTACAATGAGCAGTTCTTC.

This chain links TRBV11-3 with TRBJ2-1; D is unclear. This CDR3 is 13 amino acids long. Trimming cost V 3 bases and J 6 bases, with 9 bases left between them. Germline V gene sequence: CDR1 SGHNT, CDR2 YENEEA. The chain's CDR3 is CASSLFSSNEQFF. The CDR3 coding sequence is TGTGCCAGCAGCTTGTTCAGTTCCAATGAGCAGTTCTTC.

This chain joins TRBV10-1 and TRBJ2-1, with a possible D match to TRBD1 (6 bases). CDR3 length: 16 amino acids. Per germline, CDR1 WNHNN and CDR2 SYGVQD (reference sequence). The ends were cut back, 5 bases at V and 0 bases at J, with 14 bases in the middle. The chain's CDR3 is CASSSQGRSSYNEQFF. Here the CDR3 DNA reads TGCGCCAGCAGTTCACAGGGCCGGAGCTCCTACAATGAGCAGTTCTTC.

The chain recombines TRBV7-3 with TRBJ2-7; TRBD1 matches at 9 bases. The CDR3 covers 13 residues. The ends lost 5 bases at V and 4 bases at J; junction bases unmatched: 3. CDR1 is SGHTA, CDR2 FQGTGA, per germline. The CDR3 DNA follows: TGTGCCAGCAGCATCGGGACAGGGTACGAGCAGTACTTC. It translates to CASSIGTGYEQYF. Drawing the rest from reference TRBV7-3 and TRBJ2-7, the complete variable domain is GAGVSQTPSNKVTEKGKYVELRCDPISGHTALYWYRQSLGQGPEFLIYFQGTGAADDSGLPNDRFFAVRPEGSVSTLKIQRTERGDSAVYLCASSIGTGYEQYFGPGTRLTVT.

The V call is TRBV6-5, the J call TRBJ2-7, with D perhaps matching TRBD2 (6 bases). The CDR3 contains 12 residues. Trimming took 5 bases from V and 5 from J, leaving 10 bases between them. Germline CDR1 reads MNHEY; CDR2 reads SVGAGI. The DNA for the CDR3 is TGTGCCAGCAGTAGACTAGGGAACGAGCAGTACTTC. As protein: CASSRLGNEQYF.

This clone was detected only once. The chain employs TRBV2 and TRBJ2-7, with 9 bases aligning to TRBD1. The CDR3 covers 14 residues. After removal of 3 bases from V and 2 bases from J, the junction contained 2 bases not matched to a gene. Germline CDR1 and CDR2: SNHLY and FYNNEI. The DNA of the CDR3 is TGTGCCAGCAGTGAGGGGACAGGGCCCTACGAGCAGTACTTC. The encoded protein is CASSEGTGPYEQYF.

This sequence joins TRBV5-1 and TRBJ2-5; the match to TRBD1 covers 11 bases. Germline V CDR1 and CDR2: SGHRS, YFSETQ. This CDR3 comprises 16 residues. J lost 5 bases, V lost 2 bases, and 8 bases had no gene match. DNA of the CDR3: TGCGCCAGCAGCTTCGGGACAGGGGGTGTGGGTGAGACCCAGTACTTC. This sequence encodes CASSFGTGGVGETQYF. Full variable domain (missing parts from reference TRBV5-1 and TRBJ2-5): KAGVTQTPRYLIKTRGQQVTLSCSPISGHRSVSWYQQTPGQGLQFLFEYFSETQRNKGNFPGRFSGRQFSNSRSEMNVSTLELGDSALYLCASSFGTGGVGETQYFGPGTRLLVL.

This rearrangement joins TRBV7-8 to TRBJ1-6, with 7 positions matching TRBD1. The CDR3 sequence is 15 residues long. The junction had 7 bases not matched to a gene; V was cut back by 5 bases and J by 6 bases. CDR1 is SGHVS, CDR2 FQNEAQ, per germline. CDR3 sequence reads: CASSRQWDSNSPLHF. The CDR3 DNA reads TGTGCCAGCAGCCGACAATGGGACAGTAATTCACCCCTCCACTTT.

The chain employs TRBV3-1 (or the pseudogene TRBV3-2) and TRBJ1-2, with D maybe TRBD1 (5 bases). The length of the CDR3 is 13 residues. Germline-derived CDR1 and CDR2 are LGHDT and YNNKEL (reference sequence). V lost 5 bases to trimming and J lost 8 bases, with 15 bases between them. The CDR3, as DNA: TGTGCCAGCAGCTTCAGGGAGGATGAGGGCTACACCTTC. This sequence encodes CASSFREDEGYTF.

The chain links TRBV7-3 to TRBJ2-1; D might be TRBD2 (5 bases). V lost 5 bases to trimming and J lost 2 bases, with 19 bases between them. Looked up from germline, CDR1 is SGHTA and CDR2 is FQGTGA. CDR3 size: 17 residues. CDR3 loop: CASSPHPQRQPYNEQFF. The CDR3 DNA follows: TGTGCCAGCAGCCCCCACCCCCAGCGGCAACCCTACAATGAGCAGTTCTTC.

This clone was counted between two and nine times. This chain connects TRBV28 to TRBJ1-1, with 9 bases matching TRBD1. The CDR3 has 13 amino acids. Trimming removed 6 bases from V and 6 bases from J; junction bases left unmatched: 5. Germline V gene lookup returns CDR1 MDHEN and CDR2 SYDVKM. CDR3: CASRKQGAPEAFF. The CDR3 nucleotides are TGTGCCAGCAGGAAACAGGGGGCCCCTGAAGCTTTCTTT.

The CDR3 nucleotides read TGTGCCAGCTCGACAGGGTACGACTATGGCTACACCTTC. Its translation: CASSTGYDYGYTF. V is TRBV6-5 and J is TRBJ1-2, with 7 bases identical to TRBD1. The ends lost 8 bases at V and 3 bases at J; junction bases unmatched: 6. This CDR3 is 13 amino acids long. CDR1 and CDR2 (germline): MNHEY, SVGAGI.

There are a few counts of this clone. J is TRBJ2-1 and V is TRBV19; 13 bases are a match to TRBD2. Per germline, CDR1 LNHDA and CDR2 SQIVND (reference sequence). J was trimmed by 1 base and V by 10 bases; bases with no gene match: 16. This CDR3 contains 19 residues. The CDR3 loop reads CATKKQTSGGLPSYNEQFF. The CDR3, as DNA: TGTGCCACCAAAAAACAGACTAGCGGGGGGCTTCCATCCTACAATGAGCAGTTCTTC.

The chain recombines TRBV19 with TRBJ2-1; possible D gene TRBD1, 6 bases. V was clipped by 4 bases and J by 9 bases, with 16 bases between them. Germline V gene lookup returns CDR1 LNHDA and CDR2 SQIVND (reference sequence). This CDR3 has 14 residues. CDR3 loop: CASSNKQGTGEQFF. For the CDR3, the DNA is TGTGCCAGTAGTAACAAACAGGGTACGGGTGAGCAGTTCTTC.

This clone was found a few times. The chain combines TRBV24-1 with TRBJ2-3, with D uncertain. CDR1 and CDR2 (germline): KGHDR, SFDVKD. The CDR3 has 11 residues. Trimming pared 5 bases from V and 8 bases from J, leaving 7 bases between. CDR3 sequence: CATSVASTQYF. The CDR3 coding sequence is TGTGCCACCAGTGTAGCCTCTACGCAGTATTTT.

The chain employs TRBV2 and TRBJ2-5, with TRBD2 identical over 8 bases. Per germline, CDR1 SNHLY and CDR2 FYNNEI. V gave up 10 bases and J gave up 3 bases; unmatched junction bases: 13. The CDR3 is 15 residues long. This CDR3 is CAINRAGETKETQYF. CDR3 nucleotide sequence: TGTGCCATAAACCGAGCGGGGGAAACGAAAGAGACCCAGTACTTC.